The 2 T cell receptor beta chains in this list originate from one sample, sequenced in a study of OX40 agonist ivuxolimab in advanced cancers. Some clones are missing from TCRdb's copy, which holds only in-frame ones; the method was immunoSEQ multiplex PCR. In the table there are roughly 61,000 clones, around 88% of which are singletons. Source: CD4+ or CD8+ T cells sorted from blood, taken in a trial of the OX40 agonist ivuxolimab. The origin of the receptors is an adult with an advanced solid tumor such as melanoma, head and neck, liver or kidney cancer.

The V and J genes are TRBV18 and TRBJ2-5; no clear D. CDR1 and CDR2 from the germline V gene are KGHSH and LQKENI. The CDR3 totals 12 residues. The V and J ends lost 2 bases and 4 bases respectively, with 5 bases between them. The CDR3 sequence is CASSPILETQYF. The DNA for the CDR3 is TGTGCCAGCTCACCAATCTTAGAGACCCAGTACTTC.

This chain joins TRBV7-2 and TRBJ1-2; 7 nucleotides agree with TRBD1. The ends lost 5 bases at V and 7 bases at J; junction bases unmatched: 7. CDR1 is SGHTA, CDR2 FQGNSA, per germline. The CDR3 spans 13 residues. CDR3 in DNA: TGTGCCAGCAGCATCAGGGGGGGGCGTGGCTACACCTTC. Residues: CASSIRGGRGYTF.